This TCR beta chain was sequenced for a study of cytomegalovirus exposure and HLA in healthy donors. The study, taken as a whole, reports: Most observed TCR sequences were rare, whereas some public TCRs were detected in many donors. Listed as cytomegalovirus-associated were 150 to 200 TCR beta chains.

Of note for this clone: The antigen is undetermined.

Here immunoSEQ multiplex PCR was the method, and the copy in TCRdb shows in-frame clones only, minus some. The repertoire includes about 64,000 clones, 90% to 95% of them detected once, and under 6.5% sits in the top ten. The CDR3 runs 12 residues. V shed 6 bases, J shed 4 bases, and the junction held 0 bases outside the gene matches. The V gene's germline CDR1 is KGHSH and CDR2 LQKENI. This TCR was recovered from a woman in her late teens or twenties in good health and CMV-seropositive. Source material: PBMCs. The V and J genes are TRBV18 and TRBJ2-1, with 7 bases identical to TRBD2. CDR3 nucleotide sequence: TGTGCCAGCTCTAGCGGGTACAATGAGCAGTTCTTC. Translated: CASSSGYNEQFF. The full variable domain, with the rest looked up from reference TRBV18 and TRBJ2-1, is NAGVMQNPRHLVRRRGQEARLRCSPMKGHSHVYWYRQLPEEGLKFMVYLQKENIIDESGMPKERFSAEFPKEGPSILRIQQVVRGDSAAYFCASSSGYNEQFFGPGTRLTVL.